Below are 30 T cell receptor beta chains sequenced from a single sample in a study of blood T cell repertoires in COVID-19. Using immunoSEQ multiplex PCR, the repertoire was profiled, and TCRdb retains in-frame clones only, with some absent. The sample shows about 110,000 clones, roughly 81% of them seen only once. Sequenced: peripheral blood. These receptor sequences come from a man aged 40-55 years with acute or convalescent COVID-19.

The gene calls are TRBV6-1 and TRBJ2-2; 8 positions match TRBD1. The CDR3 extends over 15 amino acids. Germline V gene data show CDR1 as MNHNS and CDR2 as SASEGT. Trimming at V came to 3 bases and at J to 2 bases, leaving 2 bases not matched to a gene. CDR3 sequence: CASSETGENTGELFF. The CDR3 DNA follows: TGTGCCAGCAGTGAGACAGGGGAAAACACCGGGGAGCTGTTTTTT.

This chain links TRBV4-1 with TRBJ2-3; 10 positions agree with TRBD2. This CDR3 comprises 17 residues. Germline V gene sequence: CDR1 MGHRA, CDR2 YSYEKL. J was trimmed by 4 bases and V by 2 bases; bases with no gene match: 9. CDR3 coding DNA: TGCGCCAGCAGCCAATTCAGCGGGGGGGCCAGCGCAGATACGCAGTATTTT. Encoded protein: CASSQFSGGASADTQYF.

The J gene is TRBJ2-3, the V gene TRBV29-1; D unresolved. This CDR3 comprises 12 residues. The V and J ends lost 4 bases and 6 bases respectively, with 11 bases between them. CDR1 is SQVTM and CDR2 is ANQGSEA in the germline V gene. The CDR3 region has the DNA TGCAGCGTTGTTGTTGGCTCCGATACGCAGTATTTT. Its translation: CSVVVGSDTQYF.

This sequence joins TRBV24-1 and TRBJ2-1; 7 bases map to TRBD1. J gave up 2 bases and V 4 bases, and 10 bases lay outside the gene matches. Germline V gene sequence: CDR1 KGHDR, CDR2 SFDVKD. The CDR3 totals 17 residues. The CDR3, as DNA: TGTGCCACCAGTGACCCCAACCGACAGGGCCCCTACAATGAGCAGTTCTTC. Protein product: CATSDPNRQGPYNEQFF.

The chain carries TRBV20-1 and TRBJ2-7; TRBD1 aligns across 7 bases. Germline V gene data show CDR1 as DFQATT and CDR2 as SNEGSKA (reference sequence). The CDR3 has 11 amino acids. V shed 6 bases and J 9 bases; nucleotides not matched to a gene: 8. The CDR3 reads CSALKGAGQYF. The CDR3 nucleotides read TGCAGTGCCCTGAAGGGGGCCGGGCAGTACTTC.

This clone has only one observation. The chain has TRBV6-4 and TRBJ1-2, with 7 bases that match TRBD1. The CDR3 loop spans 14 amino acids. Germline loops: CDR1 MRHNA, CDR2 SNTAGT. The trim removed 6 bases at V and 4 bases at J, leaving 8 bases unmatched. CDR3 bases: TGTGCCAGCAGACTGACAGGGTCCTCCTATGGCTACACCTTC. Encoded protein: CASRLTGSSYGYTF.

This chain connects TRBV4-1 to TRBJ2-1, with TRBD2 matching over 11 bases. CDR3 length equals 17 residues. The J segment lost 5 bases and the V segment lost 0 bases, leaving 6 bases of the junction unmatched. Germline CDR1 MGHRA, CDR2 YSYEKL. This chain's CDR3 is CASSQEIAGGINNEQFF. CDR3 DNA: TGCGCCAGCAGCCAAGAGATAGCGGGGGGGATAAACAATGAGCAGTTCTTC.

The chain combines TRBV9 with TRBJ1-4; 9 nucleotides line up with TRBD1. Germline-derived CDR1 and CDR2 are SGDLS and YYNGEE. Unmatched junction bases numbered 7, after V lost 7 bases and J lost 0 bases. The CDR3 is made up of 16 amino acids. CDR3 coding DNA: TGTGCCAGCGGCCTGGACAGGGGATCAACTAATGAAAAACTGTTTTTT. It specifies CASGLDRGSTNEKLFF.

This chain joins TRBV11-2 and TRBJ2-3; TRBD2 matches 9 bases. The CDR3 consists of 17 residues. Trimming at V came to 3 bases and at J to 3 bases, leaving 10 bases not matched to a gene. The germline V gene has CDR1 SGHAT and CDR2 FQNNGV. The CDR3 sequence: CASSFSAASGETDTQYF. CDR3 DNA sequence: TGTGCCAGCAGCTTCAGCGCCGCTAGCGGGGAGACAGATACGCAGTATTTT.

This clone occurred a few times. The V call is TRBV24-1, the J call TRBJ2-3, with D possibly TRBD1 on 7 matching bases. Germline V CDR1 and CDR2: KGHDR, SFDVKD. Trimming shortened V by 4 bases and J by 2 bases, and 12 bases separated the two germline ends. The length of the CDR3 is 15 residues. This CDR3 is CATSEGGQNTDTQYF. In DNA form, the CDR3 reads TGTGCCACCAGTGAGGGGGGACAGAACACAGATACGCAGTATTTT.

Here the CDR3 DNA reads TGTGCCAGCAGTGAAGCGGGGACTAGCGCCTTCCAAGAGACCCAGTACTTC. It is translated as CASSEAGTSAFQETQYF. The J gene is TRBJ2-5, the V gene TRBV6-1; 10 bases match TRBD2. CDR3 length: 17 amino acids. The V segment lost 0 bases and the J segment 1 base; nucleotides outside the gene matches: 5. Per the germline V gene, CDR1 is MNHNS and CDR2 is SASEGT.

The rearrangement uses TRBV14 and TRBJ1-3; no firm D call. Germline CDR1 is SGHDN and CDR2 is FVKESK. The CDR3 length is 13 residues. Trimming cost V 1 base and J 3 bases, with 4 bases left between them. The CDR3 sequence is CASSQAFGNTIYF. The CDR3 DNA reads TGTGCCAGCAGCCAAGCTTTTGGAAACACCATATATTTT.

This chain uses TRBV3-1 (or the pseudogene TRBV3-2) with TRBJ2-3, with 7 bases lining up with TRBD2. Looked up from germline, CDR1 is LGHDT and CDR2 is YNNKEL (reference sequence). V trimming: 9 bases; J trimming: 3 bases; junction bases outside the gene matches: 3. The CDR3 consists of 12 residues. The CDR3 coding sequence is TGTGCCAGTGCGGGGGAGACAGATACGCAGTATTTT. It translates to CASAGETDTQYF.

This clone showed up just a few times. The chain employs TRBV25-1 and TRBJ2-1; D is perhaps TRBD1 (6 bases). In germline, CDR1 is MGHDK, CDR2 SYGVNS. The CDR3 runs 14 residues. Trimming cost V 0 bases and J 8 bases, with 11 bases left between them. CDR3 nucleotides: TGTGCCAGCAGTGAATACCCACAGGGCGATGAGCAGTTCTTC. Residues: CASSEYPQGDEQFF.

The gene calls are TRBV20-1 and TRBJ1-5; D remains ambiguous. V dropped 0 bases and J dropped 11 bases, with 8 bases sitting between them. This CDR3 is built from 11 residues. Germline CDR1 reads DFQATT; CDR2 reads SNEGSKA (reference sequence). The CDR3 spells CSARDLRAQHF. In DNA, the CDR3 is TGCAGTGCTAGAGATCTCCGAGCCCAGCATTTT.

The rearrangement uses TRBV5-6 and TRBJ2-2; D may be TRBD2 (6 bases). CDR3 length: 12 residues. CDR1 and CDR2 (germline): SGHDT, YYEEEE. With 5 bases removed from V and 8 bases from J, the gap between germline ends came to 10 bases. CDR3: CASRTSTGELFF. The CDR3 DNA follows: TGTGCCAGCAGGACTAGTACGGGGGAGCTGTTTTTT.

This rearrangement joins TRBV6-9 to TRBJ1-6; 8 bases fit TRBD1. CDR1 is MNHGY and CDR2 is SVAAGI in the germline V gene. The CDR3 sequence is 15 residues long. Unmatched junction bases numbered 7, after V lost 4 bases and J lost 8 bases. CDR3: CASSSEQGEDSPLHF. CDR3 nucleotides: TGTGCCAGCAGTTCTGAACAGGGGGAAGATTCACCCCTCCACTTT.

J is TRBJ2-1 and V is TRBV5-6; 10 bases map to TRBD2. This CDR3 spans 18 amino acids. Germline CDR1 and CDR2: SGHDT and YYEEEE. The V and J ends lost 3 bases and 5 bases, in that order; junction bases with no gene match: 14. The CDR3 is CASSSKGPLAGLDNEQFF. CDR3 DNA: TGTGCCAGCAGCTCGAAGGGACCACTAGCGGGGTTGGACAATGAGCAGTTCTTC. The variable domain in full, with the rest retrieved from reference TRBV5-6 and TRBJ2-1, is DAGVTQSPTHLIKTRGQQVTLRCSPKSGHDTVSWYQQALGQGPQFIFQYYEEEERQRGNFPDRFSGHQFPNYSSELNVNALLLGDSALYLCASSSKGPLAGLDNEQFFGPGTRLTVL.

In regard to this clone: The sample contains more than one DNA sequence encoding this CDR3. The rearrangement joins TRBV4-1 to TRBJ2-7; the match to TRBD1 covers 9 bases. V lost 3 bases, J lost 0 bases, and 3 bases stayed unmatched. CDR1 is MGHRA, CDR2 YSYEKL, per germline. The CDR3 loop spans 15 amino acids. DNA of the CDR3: TGCGCCAGCAGCCAGGGGACAGGGAGCTCCTACGAGCAGTACTTC. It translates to CASSQGTGSSYEQYF.

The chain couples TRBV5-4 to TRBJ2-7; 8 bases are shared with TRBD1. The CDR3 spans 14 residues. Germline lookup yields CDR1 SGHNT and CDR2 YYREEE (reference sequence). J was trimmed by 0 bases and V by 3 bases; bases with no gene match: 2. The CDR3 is CASSYGTGSYEQYF. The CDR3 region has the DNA TGTGCCAGCAGCTACGGGACAGGCTCCTACGAGCAGTACTTC.

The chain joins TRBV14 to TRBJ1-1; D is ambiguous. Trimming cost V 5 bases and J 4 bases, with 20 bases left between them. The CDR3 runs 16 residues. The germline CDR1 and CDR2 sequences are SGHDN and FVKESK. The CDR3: CASSAVGLGGSTEAFF. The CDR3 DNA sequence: TGTGCCAGCAGCGCGGTTGGGCTAGGTGGGAGCACTGAAGCTTTCTTT.

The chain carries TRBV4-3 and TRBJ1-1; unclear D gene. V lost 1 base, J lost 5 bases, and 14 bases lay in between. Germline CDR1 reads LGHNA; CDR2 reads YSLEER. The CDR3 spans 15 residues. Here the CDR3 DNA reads TGCGCCAGCAGCCAAGCCTCTCGGGGTAAAACTGAAGCTTTCTTT. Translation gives CASSQASRGKTEAFF.

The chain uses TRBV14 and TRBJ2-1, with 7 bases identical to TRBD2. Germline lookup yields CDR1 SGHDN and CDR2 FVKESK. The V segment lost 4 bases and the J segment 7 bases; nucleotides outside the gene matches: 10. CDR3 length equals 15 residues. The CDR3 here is CASSPRTSIWNEQFF. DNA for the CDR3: TGTGCCAGCAGCCCTCGGACTAGTATTTGGAATGAGCAGTTCTTC.

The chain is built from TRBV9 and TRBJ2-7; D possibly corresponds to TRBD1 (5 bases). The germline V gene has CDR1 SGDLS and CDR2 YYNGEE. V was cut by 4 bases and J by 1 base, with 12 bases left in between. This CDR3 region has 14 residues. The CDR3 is CASSPYQGSYEQYF. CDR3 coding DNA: TGTGCCAGCAGCCCCTATCAGGGTTCCTACGAGCAGTACTTC.

The CDR3 region has the DNA TGTGCCTGGAGTGCTACTACCCACAATGAGCAGTTCTTC. Its protein product is CAWSATTHNEQFF. The chain recombines TRBV30 with TRBJ2-1, with D unclear. Germline V lookup: CDR1 GTSNPN, CDR2 SVGIG (reference sequence). This CDR3 is 13 amino acids long. V was shortened by 1 base and J by 5 bases, with 9 bases between the two germline ends.

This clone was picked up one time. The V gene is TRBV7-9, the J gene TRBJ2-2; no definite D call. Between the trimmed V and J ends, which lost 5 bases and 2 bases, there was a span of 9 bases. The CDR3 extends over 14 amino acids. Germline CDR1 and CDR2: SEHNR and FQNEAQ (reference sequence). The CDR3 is CASSTDSNTGELFF. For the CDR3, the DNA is TGTGCCAGCAGCACCGACTCAAACACCGGGGAGCTGTTTTTT.

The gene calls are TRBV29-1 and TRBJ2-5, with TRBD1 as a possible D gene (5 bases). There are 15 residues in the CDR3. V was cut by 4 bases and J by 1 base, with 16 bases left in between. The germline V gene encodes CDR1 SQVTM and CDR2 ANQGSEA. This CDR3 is CSVVWQGWSQETQYF. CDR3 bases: TGCAGCGTTGTGTGGCAGGGATGGTCCCAAGAGACCCAGTACTTC. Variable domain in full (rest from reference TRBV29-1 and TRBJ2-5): SAVISQKPSRDICQRGTSLTIQCQVDSQVTMMFWYRQQPGQSLTLIATANQGSEATYESGFVIDKFPISRPNLTFSTLTVSNMSPEDSSIYLCSVVWQGWSQETQYFGPGTRLLVL.

CDR3 loop: CASSLGGVDGYTF. The CDR3 nucleotides read TGTGCCAGCAGCTTGGGGGGAGTGGATGGCTACACCTTC. The V and J genes are TRBV7-9 and TRBJ1-2; perhaps TRBD1 as D (5 bases). CDR3 length: 13 residues. CDR1 SEHNR and CDR2 FQNEAQ come from the germline V gene (reference sequence). V shed 3 bases and J shed 6 bases, with 11 bases lying between them.

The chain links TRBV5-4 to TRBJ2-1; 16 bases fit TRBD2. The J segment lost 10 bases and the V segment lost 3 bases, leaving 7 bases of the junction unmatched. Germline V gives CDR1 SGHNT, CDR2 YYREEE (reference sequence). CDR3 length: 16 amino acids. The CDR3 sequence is CASSWQGLAGGHEQFF. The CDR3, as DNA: TGTGCCAGCAGCTGGCAGGGACTAGCGGGGGGGCACGAGCAGTTCTTC.

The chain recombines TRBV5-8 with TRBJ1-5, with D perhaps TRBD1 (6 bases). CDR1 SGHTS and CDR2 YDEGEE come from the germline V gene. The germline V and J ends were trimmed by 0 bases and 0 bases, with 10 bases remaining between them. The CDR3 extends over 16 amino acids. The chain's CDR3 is CASSLDRDYSNQPQHF. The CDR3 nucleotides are TGTGCCAGCAGCTTGGACAGGGATTATAGCAATCAGCCCCAGCATTTT.